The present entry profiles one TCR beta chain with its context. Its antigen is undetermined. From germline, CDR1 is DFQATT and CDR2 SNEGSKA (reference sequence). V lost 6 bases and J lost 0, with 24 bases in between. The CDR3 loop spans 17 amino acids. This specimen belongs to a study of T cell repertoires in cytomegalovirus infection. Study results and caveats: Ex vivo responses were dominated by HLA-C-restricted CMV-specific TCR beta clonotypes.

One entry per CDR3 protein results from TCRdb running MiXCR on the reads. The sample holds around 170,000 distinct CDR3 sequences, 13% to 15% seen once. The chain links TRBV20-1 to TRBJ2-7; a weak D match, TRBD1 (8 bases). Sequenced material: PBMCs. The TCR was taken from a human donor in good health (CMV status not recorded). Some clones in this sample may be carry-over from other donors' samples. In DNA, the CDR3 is TGCAGTGCCCCAAACCGAAACAGGGGGGGGCTCTCCTACGAGCAGTACTTC. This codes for CSAPNRNRGGLSYEQYF.